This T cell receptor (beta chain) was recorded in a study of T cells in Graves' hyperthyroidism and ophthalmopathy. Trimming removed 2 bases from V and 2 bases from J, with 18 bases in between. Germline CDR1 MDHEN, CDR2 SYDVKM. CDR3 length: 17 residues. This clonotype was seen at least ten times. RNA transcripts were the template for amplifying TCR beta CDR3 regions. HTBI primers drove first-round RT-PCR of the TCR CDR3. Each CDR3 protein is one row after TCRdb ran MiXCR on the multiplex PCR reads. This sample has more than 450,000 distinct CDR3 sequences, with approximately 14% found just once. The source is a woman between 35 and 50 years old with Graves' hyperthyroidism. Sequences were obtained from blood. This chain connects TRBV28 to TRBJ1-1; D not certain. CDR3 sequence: CASSLTVGSGLNTEAFF. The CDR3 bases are TGTGCCAGCAGTTTAACGGTGGGGTCTGGGCTCAACACTGAAGCTTTCTTT.